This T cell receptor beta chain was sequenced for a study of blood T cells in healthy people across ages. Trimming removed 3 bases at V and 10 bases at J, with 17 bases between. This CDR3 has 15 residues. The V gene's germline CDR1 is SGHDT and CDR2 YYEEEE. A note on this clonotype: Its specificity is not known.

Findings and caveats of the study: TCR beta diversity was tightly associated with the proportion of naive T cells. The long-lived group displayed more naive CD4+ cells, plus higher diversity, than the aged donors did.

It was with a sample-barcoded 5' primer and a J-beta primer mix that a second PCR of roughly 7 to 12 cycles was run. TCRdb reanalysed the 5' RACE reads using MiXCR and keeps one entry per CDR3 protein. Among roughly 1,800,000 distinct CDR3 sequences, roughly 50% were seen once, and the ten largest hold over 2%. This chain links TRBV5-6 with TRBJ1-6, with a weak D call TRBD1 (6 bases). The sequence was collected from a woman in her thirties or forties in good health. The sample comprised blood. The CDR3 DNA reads TGTGCCAGCAGCTCCCCATTCACAGGGATCTCACCCCTCCACTTT. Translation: CASSSPFTGISPLHF.